These 20 T cell receptor beta chains came from one sample sequenced in a study of blood T cell repertoires in COVID-19. Assay used: immunoSEQ multiplex PCR; TCRdb lists only in-frame clones, some missing. The sample has 55,000 to 65,000 clones, around 89% seen once. Sequences were obtained from peripheral blood. The receptors come from a woman aged 60-75 years with active COVID-19.

The chain links TRBV6-6 to TRBJ1-6; no reliable D call. The CDR3 is 13 residues long. V dropped 0 bases and J dropped 7 bases, with 4 bases sitting between them. CDR1 and CDR2 from the germline V gene are MNHNY and SVGAGI (reference sequence). Here the CDR3 reads CASSYSSNSPLHF. In DNA form, the CDR3 reads TGTGCCAGCAGTTACTCTTCGAATTCACCCCTCCACTTT.

This sequence joins TRBV14 and TRBJ2-7; TRBD2 agrees at 11 bases. CDR1 is SGHDN, CDR2 FVKESK, per germline. The V segment lost 3 bases and the J segment 2 bases; nucleotides outside the gene matches: 3. This CDR3 is 15 amino acids long. CDR3 in DNA: TGTGCCAGCAGCCATACTAGCGGGGGTACCTACGAGCAGTACTTC. Its protein product is CASSHTSGGTYEQYF. Full variable domain (missing parts from reference TRBV14 and TRBJ2-7): EAGVTQFPSHSVIEKGQTVTLRCDPISGHDNLYWYRRVMGKEIKFLLHFVKESKQDESGMPNNRFLAERTGGTYSTLKVQPAELEDSGVYFCASSHTSGGTYEQYFGPGTRLTVT.

The chain links TRBV18 to TRBJ1-2, with TRBD1 matching over 11 bases. The CDR3 covers 13 residues. Germline V gene lookup returns CDR1 KGHSH and CDR2 LQKENI. J gave up 12 bases and V 8 bases, and 11 bases lay outside the gene matches. The CDR3 region is CASRTGQGAENTF. For the CDR3, the DNA is TGTGCCAGCCGAACCGGACAGGGGGCCGAAAACACCTTC.

A single count supports this clone. V and J are TRBV14 and TRBJ2-3; D unclear. This CDR3 is 17 amino acids long. CDR1 SGHDN and CDR2 FVKESK come from the germline V gene. The V and J ends lost 0 bases and 4 bases respectively, with 17 bases between them. CDR3 nucleotide sequence: TGTGCCAGCAGCCAAGATCGGAACAGCCTAAATTCAGATACGCAGTATTTT. Its translation: CASSQDRNSLNSDTQYF.

The chain carries TRBV9 and TRBJ1-3, with TRBD1 matching over 10 bases. The CDR3 is 18 amino acids. Germline lookup yields CDR1 SGDLS and CDR2 YYNGEE. Trimming removed 3 bases from V and 0 bases from J; junction bases left unmatched: 9. In DNA form, the CDR3 reads TGTGCCAGCAGCGCCACCGTGGGACAGGGGCCCTCTGGAAACACCATATATTTT. Amino acids: CASSATVGQGPSGNTIYF.

The chain is built from TRBV28 and TRBJ1-1; 8 positions match TRBD1. The CDR3 consists of 15 residues. The germline CDR1 and CDR2 sequences are MDHEN and SYDVKM. J was trimmed by 0 bases and V by 5 bases; bases with no gene match: 5. CDR3 DNA: TGTGCCAGCAGTCCCTGGGACAGGCTGAACACTGAAGCTTTCTTT. This gives the protein CASSPWDRLNTEAFF.

This clone was seen a single time. The J gene is TRBJ1-2, the V gene TRBV6-5, with a tentative D call TRBD1 (6 bases). Trimming stripped 6 bases from V and 7 bases from J, with 12 bases between. The V gene's germline CDR1 is MNHEY and CDR2 SVGAGI. The CDR3 is 12 residues long. CDR3 DNA sequence: TGTGCCAGCAGAAGGGGGACCCTTGGCTACACCTTC. It translates to CASRRGTLGYTF.

The chain employs TRBV20-1 and TRBJ1-1; D call uncertain. This CDR3 is built from 11 residues. Germline V lookup: CDR1 DFQATT, CDR2 SNEGSKA (reference sequence). V was trimmed by 1 base and J by 11 bases, leaving 11 bases between them. CDR3: CSARAPGWAFF. In DNA form, the CDR3 reads TGCAGTGCTAGAGCGCCAGGTTGGGCTTTCTTT.

This chain uses TRBV5-8 with TRBJ1-2; D is unresolved. Trimming pared 0 bases from V and 2 bases from J, leaving 8 bases between. Per germline, CDR1 SGHTS and CDR2 YDEGEE. This CDR3 is built from 14 residues. The CDR3 loop is CASSLGRSNYGYTF. CDR3 DNA sequence: TGTGCCAGCAGCTTGGGACGGAGCAACTATGGCTACACCTTC.

The chain has TRBV5-6 and TRBJ2-5; weak D call: TRBD1 (5 bases). There are 17 residues in the CDR3. CDR1 and CDR2 from the germline V gene are SGHDT and YYEEEE. V was cut by 3 bases and J by 4 bases, with 22 bases left in between. CDR3 sequence (DNA): TGTGCCAGCAGCTCCCAGGTGGGGCCAGGATGGTCAGAGACCCAGTACTTC. It yields the protein CASSSQVGPGWSETQYF.

The chain has TRBV29-1 and TRBJ2-1; D gene ambiguous. Trimming removed 3 bases from V and 1 base from J, with 4 bases in between. Germline V lookup: CDR1 SQVTM, CDR2 ANQGSEA. The CDR3 is made up of 12 amino acids. This chain's CDR3 is CSVERSYNEQFF. The CDR3 nucleotides read TGCAGCGTTGAGCGTTCCTACAATGAGCAGTTCTTC.

The chain joins TRBV5-1 to TRBJ2-7; TRBD1 matches at 7 bases. This CDR3 spans 15 amino acids. Losses at the gene ends were 2 bases for V and 3 bases for J; bases not matched to a gene: 8. Germline values: CDR1 SGHRS, CDR2 YFSETQ. DNA of the CDR3: TGCGCCAGCAGCTTACAGGGGTCTGGGATCTACGAGCAGTACTTC. Translation: CASSLQGSGIYEQYF.

The V call is TRBV10-2, the J call TRBJ2-2, with 16 bases matching TRBD2. The CDR3 sequence is 16 residues long. Looked up from germline, CDR1 is WSHSY and CDR2 is SAAADI. This CDR3 is CAAGTSGGAGTGELFF. The DNA for the CDR3 is TGCGCGGCCGGGACTAGCGGGGGGGCGGGTACCGGGGAGCTGTTTTTT.

The genes are TRBV19 and TRBJ2-7; tentatively, D is TRBD1 (6 bases). From germline, CDR1 is LNHDA and CDR2 SQIVND (reference sequence). V lost 0 bases, J lost 6 bases, and 9 bases lay in between. The CDR3 loop spans 13 amino acids. CDR3 region: CASSIEGTREQYF. In DNA, the CDR3 is TGTGCCAGTAGTATAGAAGGGACACGCGAGCAGTACTTC.

This chain joins TRBV6-5 and TRBJ2-2; TRBD2 might be the D (7 bases). The V end was cut by 10 bases, the J end by 1 base, with 13 bases between. Germline CDR1 is MNHEY and CDR2 is SVGAGI. The CDR3 spans 14 residues. CDR3 DNA: TGTGCCACCAGGGGCGGGGGGAACACCGGGGAGCTGTTTTTT. Residues: CATRGGGNTGELFF.

This chain links TRBV24-1 with TRBJ2-5, with 7 bases that match TRBD1. CDR3 length: 17 residues. The V gene end was trimmed by 7 bases and the J gene end by 2 bases; junction bases not matched to a gene: 15. Germline CDR1 and CDR2: KGHDR and SFDVKD. As DNA, the CDR3 is TGTGCCACCAGCGCCCTTTCCGGGACAGCAGTTCAAGAGACCCAGTACTTC. Residues: CATSALSGTAVQETQYF.

The gene calls are TRBV11-2 and TRBJ2-1, with D possibly TRBD1 on 5 matching bases. Trimming took 0 bases from V and 10 from J, leaving 13 bases between them. Germline assignment: CDR1 SGHAT and CDR2 FQNNGV. The CDR3 has 14 amino acids. The CDR3 here is CASSLEVGLGEQFF. CDR3 bases: TGTGCCAGCAGCTTAGAGGTGGGGCTGGGGGAGCAGTTCTTC.

V is TRBV6-5 and J is TRBJ2-7; TRBD2 might be the D (5 bases). The CDR3 runs to 13 residues. Germline V gene lookup returns CDR1 MNHEY and CDR2 SVGAGI. V gave up 0 bases and J gave up 4 bases, with 7 bases separating them. CDR3 bases: TGTGCCAGCAGTTACTCGAGGGCTTACGAGCAGTACTTC. Translated: CASSYSRAYEQYF.

V is TRBV18 and J is TRBJ1-2; 9 nucleotides align to TRBD1. The V and J ends lost 6 bases and 4 bases, in that order; junction bases with no gene match: 18. Per the germline V gene, CDR1 is KGHSH and CDR2 is LQKENI. The CDR3 is 18 amino acids. The CDR3 protein is CASSPTSGSGTGLYGYTF. CDR3 sequence (DNA): TGTGCCAGCTCCCCCACCTCAGGCTCCGGGACAGGGCTCTATGGCTACACCTTC. Full variable domain (missing parts from reference TRBV18 and TRBJ1-2): NAGVMQNPRHLVRRRGQEARLRCSPMKGHSHVYWYRQLPEEGLKFMVYLQKENIIDESGMPKERFSAEFPKEGPSILRIQQVVRGDSAAYFCASSPTSGSGTGLYGYTFGSGTRLTVV.

The chain's CDR3 is CSVDRGGEQYF. Here the CDR3 DNA reads TGCAGCGTAGACAGGGGCGGCGAGCAGTACTTC. This chain uses TRBV29-1 with TRBJ2-7; 8 bases map to TRBD1. This CDR3 region has 11 residues. The germline V gene encodes CDR1 SQVTM and CDR2 ANQGSEA. Trimming took 6 bases from V and 6 from J; bases not matched to a gene: 4.